This T cell receptor beta chain was identified in a study of blood T cell repertoires in COVID-19. About the study: Sources were T cells, B-cell-depleted T cells, or PBMCs; the material itself was cDNA or gDNA.

Libraries were prepared by immunoSEQ multiplex PCR; TCRdb keeps only in-frame clonotypes and omits some of them. The table records around 370,000 clones, around nine tenths of them present only once. Per germline, CDR1 WSHSY and CDR2 SAAADI. This CDR3 region has 13 residues. The junction had 5 bases not matched to a gene; V was cut back by 8 bases and J by 2 bases. This chain connects TRBV10-2 to TRBJ2-5; 7 nucleotides agree with TRBD1. The sequencing input was peripheral blood. This receptor was taken from a woman aged 18-29 years who had recovered from COVID-19. CDR3 bases: TGCGCCAGCCGTGCCAGGGGGCAAGAGACCCAGTACTTC. This codes for CASRARGQETQYF.